This T cell receptor (beta chain) was obtained from a study of blood T cell repertoires in COVID-19 (dated by TCRdb to the early 2020s). For the study in its entirety: The collaborator samples originated in the United States, Italy and Spain and spanned the acute and convalescent phases of COVID-19. The samples were drawn from two sources: the first 160 participants of the ongoing ImmuneRACE study, and 950 to 1,500 subjects contributed by 6 global collaborators. HLA class I and class II types, where available, came from metadata supplied by the sample provider rather than from assay-based typing. The material from the prospective study consisted of cDNA or gDNA derived from T cells, B-cell-depleted T cells, or PBMCs. Subjects who had been exposed to COVID-19, were actively infected with it, or had recovered from it provided the deeply sampled blood TCRbeta repertoires that made up the dataset. Nearly every sample came with metadata listing a de-identified subject ID, COVID-19 status, age in years and sex. The repertoires were made available in a free public database intended to serve as a resource for research on the immune response to SARS-CoV-2. Summary of the overall study and its limitations: How much clinical and demographic metadata was included differed by source and by participant, and the metadata was provided uncurated.

CDR1 SEHNR and CDR2 FQNEAQ are derived from the germline V gene (reference sequence). V trim: 3 bases; J trim: 6 bases; unmatched bases: 9. Inclusive of the bounding cysteine and phenylalanine, the CDR3 is 15 residues long. The DNA shown is the 45-base CDR3, in frame from base 1. The collaborating institutions used their own protocols to collect whole blood in K2EDTA tubes. Collaborator samples were shipped for TCRbeta analysis as frozen whole blood, isolated PBMCs, or DNA extracted from either sample type. The immunoSEQ Assay, a bias-controlled multiplex PCR, was used to amplify TCRbeta CDR3 regions from genomic DNA. In the paper's pipeline: Nucleated cell counts per sample were estimated from amplification of reference gene primers within the assay. Sequence reads were collapsed and filtered to measure the absolute abundance of every unique TCRbeta CDR3 rearrangement. For each sample, productive Simpson clonality was calculated as the square root of Simpson's diversity index over productive rearrangements. TCRdb took over this immuneACCESS table, retaining in-frame rearrangements with V and J assigned. Such tables are incomplete; in checked studies, under half of the missing clones stem from an unresolved V gene, and the remainder is unexplained. V, J and clone size were drawn from that table, and D and trimming were deduced from the DNA. Within this sample are roughly 200,000 clones, with roughly 78% of them counted one time only. Clones ranked in the top ten supply about 2.8% of the sample.

About this clone itself: It lacks a known antigen. No much larger clonotype is one base removed from it; base qualities were not supplied.

What was sequenced was peripheral blood. The sequence was obtained from an elderly woman with active or convalescent COVID-19. The rearranged segments are TRBV7-9 and TRBJ1-2; 8 bases in the junction line up with TRBD1. The CDR3: CASSLTGVGRDGYTF. At the DNA level, the sequence is TGTGCCAGCAGCTTGACAGGGGTCGGGAGAGATGGCTACACCTTC.